The T cell receptor beta chain described here comes from a study of cytomegalovirus exposure and HLA in healthy donors. As for this clone: Its target is not known.

Germline CDR1 and CDR2: LGHNA and YSLEER. The CDR3 is made up of 14 amino acids. V was clipped by 3 bases and J by 2 bases, with 11 bases between them. Study results and limitations: As a later analysis showed, a missense DCLRE1C variant was linked to trimming of TCR beta V- and J-genes. Presence/absence analyses rested on an assumption that sequencing depth was roughly uniform across donors. Earlier results showed most TCR beta V segments being productive about 87% or about 30% of the time.

The study ran its PCR with 60 Vbeta and 13 Jbeta primers. Assay: immunoSEQ multiplex PCR; the TCRdb copy retains only in-frame clones and omits some. Counted here are 100,000 to 150,000 clones, under 90% occurring once; the ten biggest clones make up 4%. V is TRBV4-3 and J is TRBJ2-7; D call uncertain. This TCR came from a woman between 40 and 55 years old in good health and CMV-seronegative. The specimen was PBMCs. The CDR3 DNA reads as TGCGCCAGCAGCCAGGAGACTCAGACCTACGAGCAGTACTTC. It translates to CASSQETQTYEQYF.